These 10 T cell receptor beta chains share one sample of origin, sequenced in a study of blood T cell repertoires in COVID-19. The method was immunoSEQ multiplex PCR; TCRdb's version includes in-frame clones alone and lacks a portion of them. The profile shows under 450,000 clones, about 88% of them singletons. The sequenced sample consisted of peripheral blood. The source of these receptors is an older woman with COVID-19, enrolled during active disease.

The chain employs TRBV10-2 and TRBJ2-5; 12 nucleotides agree with TRBD2. This CDR3 is 15 amino acids long. Germline V CDR1 and CDR2: WSHSY, SAAADI. Trimming removed 2 bases from V and 4 bases from J; junction bases left unmatched: 2. In DNA form, the CDR3 reads TGCGCCAGCAGTGAGCCTAGCGGGGGGGCAGAGACCCAGTACTTC. It translates to CASSEPSGGAETQYF.

The genes are TRBV6-1 and TRBJ1-2; TRBD1 matches 9 bases. Germline assignment: CDR1 MNHNS and CDR2 SASEGT. This CDR3 has 15 amino acids. The V gene end was trimmed by 1 base and the J gene end by 7 bases; junction bases not matched to a gene: 7. CDR3 sequence (DNA): TGTGCCAGCAGTGAAGAGGGGGACAGGGCGATTGGCTACACCTTC. This sequence encodes CASSEEGDRAIGYTF.

This chain connects TRBV10-3 to TRBJ2-2, with D possibly matching TRBD1 (5 bases). V was cut by 6 bases and J by 1 base, with 12 bases left in between. This CDR3 is 15 amino acids long. CDR1 is ENHRY and CDR2 is SYGVKD in the germline V gene. The CDR3 loop reads CAISAGSENTGELFF. Written as DNA, the CDR3 is TGTGCCATCAGCGCAGGGTCGGAGAACACCGGGGAGCTGTTTTTT.

The chain carries TRBV4-3 and TRBJ1-1, with 9 positions matching TRBD1. This CDR3 region has 18 residues. In germline, CDR1 is LGHNA, CDR2 YSLEER. With 6 bases clipped from V and 3 bases from J, the junction kept 17 bases outside the gene matches. CDR3 sequence (DNA): TGCGCCAGCAGTCTAACGCCCTTGGGACAGGGTTTCGACACTGAAGCTTTCTTT. Translating it yields CASSLTPLGQGFDTEAFF.

The chain is built from TRBV19 and TRBJ2-3; 10 positions match TRBD2. V was pared by 7 bases and J by 5 bases, with 9 bases of the junction left unmatched. The CDR3 is made up of 15 amino acids. CDR1 is LNHDA, CDR2 SQIVND, per germline (reference sequence). CDR3 protein: CASKAGGTSEDTQYF. The CDR3 DNA follows: TGTGCCAGTAAGGCGGGGGGGACTAGCGAAGATACGCAGTATTTT.

V and J are TRBV27 and TRBJ2-4; D gene ambiguous. The germline V gene has CDR1 MNHEY and CDR2 SMNVEV (reference sequence). The CDR3 totals 15 residues. Trimming took off 3 bases at V and 0 bases at J, with 9 bases between the two ends. The CDR3 region has the DNA TGTGCCAGCAGTTTCCGCGGTATAGCCAAAAACATTCAGTACTTC. Translating it yields CASSFRGIAKNIQYF.

To note about this clone: This may stem from a read error, because a much larger clone lies one nucleotide away. This sequence joins TRBV5-4 and TRBJ1-1; D gene unclear. Germline-derived CDR1 and CDR2 are SGHNT and YYREEE (reference sequence). V was cut by 0 bases and J by 1 base, with 4 bases left in between. The CDR3 sequence is 13 residues long. CDR3 nucleotides: TGTGCCAGCAGCTTGGCAGGGAACACTGAAGCTTTCTTT. Translated: CASSLAGNTEAFF.

V gene TRBV27 combines with J gene TRBJ1-1, with unresolved D. Trimming stripped 8 bases from V and 11 bases from J, with 21 bases between. The CDR3 has 13 amino acids. The V gene's germline CDR1 is MNHEY and CDR2 SMNVEV (reference sequence). The CDR3 is CASRGASPWRAFF. In DNA, the CDR3 is TGTGCCAGCCGGGGAGCCTCACCTTGGCGGGCTTTCTTT.

The chain is built from TRBV9 and TRBJ2-5; 11 bases match TRBD1. Trimming at V came to 2 bases and at J to 5 bases, leaving 11 bases not matched to a gene. The germline V gene has CDR1 SGDLS and CDR2 YYNGEE. The CDR3 is made up of 17 amino acids. The CDR3 coding sequence is TGTGCCAGCAGCGTCCCGTTCCGGACAGGGGGCGAGGAGACCCAGTACTTC. It translates to CASSVPFRTGGEETQYF.

This chain uses TRBV11-2 with TRBJ2-7; 12 bases fit TRBD2. The CDR3 consists of 15 residues. CDR1 SGHAT and CDR2 FQNNGV come from the germline V gene. Trimming removed 5 bases from V and 2 bases from J; junction bases left unmatched: 4. The CDR3 DNA reads TGTGCCAGCAGCCGAAGACTAGCGGGAGCCTACGAGCAGTACTTC. This sequence encodes CASSRRLAGAYEQYF.